The 29 T cell receptor beta chains in this list originate from one sample, sequenced in a study of T cells in Graves' hyperthyroidism and ophthalmopathy. RNA transcripts yielded amplified TCR beta CDR3 regions. First-round RT-PCR of the TCR CDR3 relied on the HTBI primer set. MiXCR, applied by TCRdb to the multiplex PCR reads, yields one record per CDR3 protein. The sample has around 340,000 distinct CDR3 sequences; about 18% are singletons. Sequenced: blood. All receptors come from a woman in her forties or fifties with Graves' hyperthyroidism.

The chain recombines TRBV20-1 with TRBJ2-2; the match to TRBD1 covers 8 bases. V shed 5 bases, J shed 1 base, and the junction held 9 bases outside the gene matches. The CDR3 contains 16 residues. Germline V lookup: CDR1 DFQATT, CDR2 SNEGSKA (reference sequence). The CDR3 bases are TGCAGTGCTCCGTATGCCGGGACAGGGAACACCGGGGAGCTGTTTTTT. Amino acid sequence: CSAPYAGTGNTGELFF.

In this sample, this clonotype turned up many times. This chain joins TRBV28 and TRBJ1-1; D gene ambiguous. CDR3 size: 14 residues. Trimming took 3 bases from V and 0 from J, leaving 8 bases between them. CDR1 is MDHEN, CDR2 SYDVKM, per germline. The CDR3 is CASSFRIVNTEAFF. CDR3 DNA: TGTGCCAGCAGTTTTAGGATTGTGAACACTGAAGCTTTCTTT.

The V call is TRBV9, the J call TRBJ1-1; 7 bases agree with TRBD1. The CDR3 covers 16 residues. Germline V gene lookup returns CDR1 SGDLS and CDR2 YYNGEE. The V segment lost 4 bases and the J segment 2 bases; nucleotides outside the gene matches: 11. The CDR3 DNA reads TGTGCCAGCAGCCCTATTACTACAGGGGAAAACACTGAAGCTTTCTTT. This sequence encodes CASSPITTGENTEAFF.

This clonotype was counted between two and nine times. The chain links TRBV5-1 to TRBJ2-6; the D call may be TRBD1 or TRBD2 (5 bases each). V shed 4 bases and J shed 0 bases, with 14 bases lying between them. Germline CDR1 SGHRS, CDR2 YFSETQ. The CDR3 consists of 17 residues. The CDR3 is CASSGWDPSSGANVLTF. DNA for the CDR3: TGCGCCAGCAGCGGCTGGGACCCAAGCTCTGGGGCCAACGTCCTGACTTTC.

This clonotype was observed many times. The V call is TRBV3-1, the J call TRBJ1-1; D is uncertain. The V gene lost 6 bases and the J gene lost 0 bases, with 14 bases spanning the gap. This CDR3 is built from 15 residues. CDR1 is LGHDT, CDR2 YNNKEL, per germline (reference sequence). The CDR3 loop is CASSQSGGMNTEAFF. Here the CDR3 DNA reads TGTGCCAGCAGTCAAAGCGGCGGCATGAACACTGAAGCTTTCTTT.

Comments on this clonotype: A much larger clonotype is one base distant, so this may be a read error. This sequence joins TRBV28 and TRBJ2-5; 7 nucleotides line up with TRBD1. With 7 bases clipped from V and 1 base from J, the junction kept 9 bases outside the gene matches. The CDR3 consists of 15 residues. Per germline, CDR1 MDHEN and CDR2 SYDVKM. The CDR3 spells CASTRGGQAQETQYF. CDR3 in DNA: TGTGCCAGCACCCGTGGTGGACAGGCCCAAGAGACCCAGTACTTC. Full variable domain (outside the CDR3, taken from reference TRBV28 and TRBJ2-5): DVKVTQSSRYLVKRTGEKVFLECVQDMDHENMFWYRQDPGLGLRLIYFSYDVKMKEKGDIPEGYSVSREKKERFSLILESASTNQTSMYLCASTRGGQAQETQYFGPGTRLLVL.

There are many counts of this clonotype. V is TRBV7-3 and J is TRBJ2-7; 8 nucleotides line up with TRBD2. Germline CDR1 reads SGHTA; CDR2 reads FQGTGA. The CDR3 has 15 amino acids. J gave up 2 bases and V 3 bases, and 6 bases lay outside the gene matches. The CDR3 DNA sequence: TGTGCCAGCAGCTTGGCGGCGGGGGGAGCCTACGAGCAGTACTTC. It translates to CASSLAAGGAYEQYF.

A note on this clonotype: Just one base apart from a much larger clone, this may be a read error. The chain links TRBV10-3 to TRBJ2-7, with 10 nucleotides matching TRBD1. Germline loops: CDR1 ENHRY, CDR2 SYGVKD. The CDR3 has 13 residues. Losses at the gene ends were 7 bases for V and 5 bases for J; bases not matched to a gene: 5. CDR3 loop: CAIMQGQGNEQYF. For the CDR3, the DNA is TGTGCCATCATGCAGGGACAGGGGAACGAGCAGTACTTC.

In its sample, this clonotype was seen a few times. This rearrangement joins TRBV2 to TRBJ2-4, with TRBD1 matching over 9 bases. Germline V CDR1 and CDR2: SNHLY, FYNNEI. This CDR3 spans 16 amino acids. J gave up 4 bases and V 3 bases, and 7 bases lay outside the gene matches. The chain's CDR3 is CASSDGSDRGKNIQYF. CDR3 nucleotides: TGTGCCAGCAGTGATGGGAGCGACAGGGGGAAAAACATTCAGTACTTC.

This clonotype has a handful of counts. The chain uses TRBV3-1 and TRBJ1-3, with D unresolved. CDR3 length: 11 residues. Trimming took 2 bases from V and 5 from J, leaving 1 base between them. CDR1 is LGHDT and CDR2 is YNNKEL in the germline V gene (reference sequence). CDR3 nucleotide sequence: TGTGCCAGCAGCCAAAGAAACACCATATATTTT. Protein: CASSQRNTIYF.

CDR3 residues: CASTLGRPAYGYTF. Written as DNA, the CDR3 is TGTGCCAGTACCCTAGGACGACCGGCCTATGGCTACACCTTC. The gene calls are TRBV19 and TRBJ1-2; D is unresolved. Trimming removed 7 bases from V and 4 bases from J, with 16 bases in between. The CDR3 consists of 14 residues. From germline, CDR1 is LNHDA and CDR2 SQIVND (reference sequence).

This rearrangement joins TRBV20-1 to TRBJ2-1, with 8 bases identical to TRBD2. From germline, CDR1 is DFQATT and CDR2 SNEGSKA (reference sequence). The CDR3 consists of 13 residues. J lost 6 bases, V lost 5 bases, and 6 bases had no gene match. CDR3 residues: CSAGHGGVNEQFF. The CDR3 bases are TGCAGTGCTGGCCACGGGGGGGTCAATGAGCAGTTCTTC.

This clonotype was seen more than once but under ten times. V gene TRBV6-5 combines with J gene TRBJ2-2, with TRBD2 matching over 8 bases. The germline V gene encodes CDR1 MNHEY and CDR2 SVGAGI. The CDR3 length is 16 residues. Trimming took 6 bases from V and 2 from J; bases not matched to a gene: 8. The CDR3 coding sequence is TGTGCCAGCAGGCGAAATGCGGGAGGAAACACCGGGGAGCTGTTTTTT. Residues: CASRRNAGGNTGELFF.

Ten or more counts support this clonotype. This sequence joins TRBV11-2 and TRBJ2-7; D perhaps matches TRBD2 (6 bases). Germline V CDR1 and CDR2: SGHAT, FQNNGV. V lost 2 bases and J lost 4, with 15 bases in between. The CDR3 is 15 amino acids. DNA for the CDR3: TGTGCCAGCAGCTTACGGCGAGCGGGTGTTTACGAGCAGTACTTC. It translates to CASSLRRAGVYEQYF. Full variable domain (outside the CDR3, taken from reference TRBV11-2 and TRBJ2-7): EAGVAQSPRYKIIEKRQSVAFWCNPISGHATLYWYQQILGQGPKLLIQFQNNGVVDDSQLPKDRFSAERLKGVDSTLKIQPAKLEDSAVYLCASSLRRAGVYEQYFGPGTRLTVT.

This chain joins TRBV6-1 and TRBJ2-7, with 12 bases identical to TRBD1. The CDR3 loop spans 17 amino acids. Trimming removed 5 bases from V and 0 bases from J; junction bases left unmatched: 8. Germline V lookup: CDR1 MNHNS, CDR2 SASEGT. The CDR3 spells CASSSGTGGFRSYEQYF. The CDR3 region has the DNA TGTGCCAGCAGTTCCGGGACAGGGGGCTTTCGCTCCTACGAGCAGTACTTC.

This clonotype came up a few times. The chain combines TRBV12-3 or TRBV12-4 with TRBJ2-2; TRBD2 agrees at 9 bases. CDR3 length: 14 amino acids. Germline trimming cut 9 bases from V and 7 bases from J; bases unmatched to any gene: 9. The chain's CDR3 is CASEASGNHGELFF. The DNA of the CDR3 is TGTGCCAGTGAAGCTAGCGGGAACCACGGGGAGCTGTTTTTT.

This clonotype came up many times. The genes are TRBV28 and TRBJ2-7, with TRBD2 as a possible D gene (6 bases). The germline V gene has CDR1 MDHEN and CDR2 SYDVKM. This CDR3 region has 16 residues. The V end lost 5 bases, the J end lost 6 bases, and 23 bases lay between the germline ends. The CDR3 DNA sequence: TGTGCCAGCAGTCGGTCCCCCTACCCTAGCGAGGGCGAGCAGTACTTC. As protein: CASSRSPYPSEGEQYF.

V gene TRBV20-1 combines with J gene TRBJ2-7, with D perhaps matching TRBD1 (8 bases). Trimming took off 6 bases at V and 1 base at J, with 16 bases between the two ends. The V gene's germline CDR1 is DFQATT and CDR2 SNEGSKA (reference sequence). The length of the CDR3 is 14 residues. CDR3 DNA: TGCAGTGCCCCCCCACAGGGGGGGTCCTACGAGCAGTACTTC. Translation: CSAPPQGGSYEQYF.

The V gene is TRBV12-3 or TRBV12-4, the J gene TRBJ2-2; TRBD2 is a possible D gene (5 bases). The ends were cut back, 3 bases at V and 5 bases at J, with 10 bases in the middle. CDR3 length equals 14 residues. CDR3 region: CASSFFRRTGELFF. The CDR3 region has the DNA TGTGCCAGCAGTTTTTTCCGGAGGACCGGGGAGCTGTTTTTT.

The rearrangement links TRBV20-1 to TRBJ1-3; 7 bases align to TRBD1. Germline CDR1 and CDR2: DFQATT and SNEGSKA (reference sequence). The trim removed 3 bases at V and 5 bases at J, leaving 7 bases unmatched. The CDR3 has 14 residues. The CDR3 reads CSASSLTGRNTIYF. Here the CDR3 DNA reads TGCAGTGCTAGTTCCTTGACAGGGAGAAACACCATATATTTT.

V usage is TRBV28 and J usage is TRBJ1-3, with D possibly being TRBD1 (6 bases). The CDR3 is 16 amino acids. Trimming shortened V by 6 bases and J by 7 bases, and 22 bases separated the two germline ends. Germline-derived CDR1 and CDR2 are MDHEN and SYDVKM. The CDR3 region is CASRYQSTGTWNTIYF. The CDR3 DNA reads TGTGCCAGCAGGTACCAATCAACAGGGACTTGGAACACCATATATTTT.

This clonotype appeared a few times. The chain links TRBV6-1 to TRBJ2-2; D is perhaps TRBD2 (6 bases). Trimming took 3 bases from V and 5 from J, leaving 16 bases between them. The germline CDR1 and CDR2 sequences are MNHNS and SASEGT. The CDR3 extends over 16 amino acids. DNA of the CDR3: TGTGCCAGCAGTGAGGTTGGGGGAGGAGGGACCGGGGAGCTGTTTTTT. Its protein product is CASSEVGGGGTGELFF.

The gene calls are TRBV10-3 and TRBJ1-1; D remains ambiguous. The V end was cut by 4 bases, the J end by 2 bases, with 14 bases between. Germline V lookup: CDR1 ENHRY, CDR2 SYGVKD. This CDR3 spans 15 amino acids. CDR3 protein: CAISGLAGSNTEAFF. The CDR3 bases are TGTGCCATCAGTGGACTTGCGGGCAGTAACACTGAAGCTTTCTTT.

J is TRBJ2-5 and V is TRBV18; TRBD2 agrees at 7 bases. CDR1 KGHSH and CDR2 LQKENI come from the germline V gene. V was clipped by 5 bases and J by 2 bases; unmatched bases: 11. The CDR3 length is 16 residues. CDR3: CASSTTSRSGQETQYF. As DNA, the CDR3 is TGTGCCAGCTCAACGACTAGCAGGTCGGGACAAGAGACCCAGTACTTC.

This clonotype was found many times. This chain uses TRBV7-9 with TRBJ1-1; the D is unclear. The CDR3 is 12 amino acids. V lost 6 bases to trimming and J lost 2 bases, with 7 bases between them. Germline loops: CDR1 SEHNR, CDR2 FQNEAQ (reference sequence). In nucleotides, the CDR3 is TGTGCCAGCAGTTTCACCAACACTGAAGCTTTCTTT. Translating it yields CASSFTNTEAFF.

The J gene is TRBJ2-1, the V gene TRBV5-1; D assignment may be TRBD1 or TRBD2 (6 bases each). V was trimmed by 5 bases and J by 4 bases, leaving 16 bases between them. This CDR3 is 15 amino acids long. Germline values: CDR1 SGHRS, CDR2 YFSETQ. The CDR3 nucleotides are TGCGCCAGCAGTAATACGGGGGCTTTATACAATGAGCAGTTCTTC. This codes for CASSNTGALYNEQFF.

The chain carries TRBV12-3 or TRBV12-4 and TRBJ2-2, with D perhaps TRBD2 (6 bases). There are 15 residues in the CDR3. The ends were cut back, 2 bases at V and 7 bases at J, with 14 bases in the middle. CDR3 bases: TGTGCCAGCAGTTTATTACGGGAGATCGGCGGGGAGCTGTTTTTT. Translating gives CASSLLREIGGELFF.

Only a few counts were recorded for this clonotype. The chain joins TRBV28 to TRBJ1-5, with TRBD1 identical over 12 bases. This CDR3 region has 15 residues. Germline V gene sequence: CDR1 MDHEN, CDR2 SYDVKM. V shed 6 bases and J 7 bases; nucleotides not matched to a gene: 7. CDR3 protein: CASSRSGTGGQPQHF. The CDR3 DNA sequence: TGTGCCAGCAGCCGATCCGGGACAGGGGGCCAGCCCCAGCATTTT.

This clonotype was seen ten or more times. This chain uses TRBV30 with TRBJ2-3; no definite D call. Germline V gene lookup returns CDR1 GTSNPN and CDR2 SVGIG (reference sequence). Trimming stripped 1 base from V and 3 bases from J, with 20 bases between. The CDR3 extends over 17 amino acids. The CDR3 coding sequence is TGTGCCTGGAGTGCCCTTACGTGGGTCCACTTAACAGATACGCAGTATTTT. Protein product: CAWSALTWVHLTDTQYF.